Sequencing of this T cell receptor beta chain was carried out in a study of blood T cell repertoires in COVID-19. On the study more broadly: Sites in the United States, Italy and Spain provided acute and convalescent COVID-19 samples. From T cells, B-cell-depleted T cells, or PBMCs came the material, which was cDNA or gDNA.

While infection was still active, Seattle patients were enrolled and then followed longitudinally. Profiled with immunoSEQ multiplex PCR; TCRdb holds only in-frame clones, not every one. The sample consists of about 360,000 clones, approximately 86% of them appearing once. This clonotype originated in a woman in her sixties with COVID-19, enrolled during active disease. The specimen was peripheral blood.

Written as DNA, the CDR3 is TGTGCCATCAGTGAGGGGGCAGGGAGGGGTAAGGATACGCAGTATTTT. Protein sequence: CAISEGAGRGKDTQYF. The chain has TRBV10-3 and TRBJ2-3; 7 bases map to TRBD2. V was clipped by 2 bases and J by 6 bases; unmatched bases: 11. The CDR3 totals 16 residues. Per germline, CDR1 ENHRY and CDR2 SYGVKD.